This TCR beta chain is from a study of blood T cell repertoires in COVID-19. Study-level information: Acute and convalescent COVID-19 samples came from the United States, Italy and Spain. Sample material is recorded as cDNA or gDNA derived from T cells, B-cell-depleted T cells, or PBMCs.

Per the germline V gene, CDR1 is SEHNR and CDR2 is FQNEAQ (reference sequence). V trimming: 5 bases; J trimming: 3 bases; junction bases outside the gene matches: 4. The CDR3 sequence is 14 residues long. The method was immunoSEQ multiplex PCR; TCRdb's version includes in-frame clones alone and lacks a portion of them. The sample contains about 250,000 clones, around 88% of which appear only once. This clonotype was obtained from a woman under 40 with COVID-19, enrolled during active disease. This chain connects TRBV7-9 to TRBJ1-5, with TRBD1 identical over 7 bases. The sequenced sample consisted of peripheral blood. The CDR3 protein is CASSPGQPNQPQHF. The CDR3 DNA is TGTGCCAGCAGCCCGGGACAGCCCAATCAGCCCCAGCATTTT. The whole variable domain, filled in from reference TRBV7-9 and TRBJ1-5, reads DTGVSQNPRHKITKRGQNVTFRCDPISEHNRLYWYRQTLGQGPEFLTYFQNEAQLEKSRLLSDRFSAERPKGSFSTLEIQRTEQGDSAMYLCASSPGQPNQPQHFGDGTRLSIL.